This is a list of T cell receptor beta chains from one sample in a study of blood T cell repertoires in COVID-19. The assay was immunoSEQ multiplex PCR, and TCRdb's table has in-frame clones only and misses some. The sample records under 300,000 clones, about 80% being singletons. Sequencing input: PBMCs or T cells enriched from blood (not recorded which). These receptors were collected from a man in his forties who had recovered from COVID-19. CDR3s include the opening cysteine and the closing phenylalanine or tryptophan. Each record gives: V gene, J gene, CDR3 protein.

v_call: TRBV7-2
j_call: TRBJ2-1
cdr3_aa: CASSSGLAGVEQFF

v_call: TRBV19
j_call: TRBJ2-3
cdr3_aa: CASSVRLVPTDTQYF

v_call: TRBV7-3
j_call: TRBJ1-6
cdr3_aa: CASSPQVNSPLHF

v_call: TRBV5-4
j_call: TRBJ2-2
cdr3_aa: CASRSLKTGNTGELFF

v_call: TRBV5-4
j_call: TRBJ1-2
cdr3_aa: CASSLYGTDNYGYTF

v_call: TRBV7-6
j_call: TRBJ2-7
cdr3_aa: CASSLAGPGEQYF

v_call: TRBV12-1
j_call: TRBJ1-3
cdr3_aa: CASSSLSDRSSGNTIYF

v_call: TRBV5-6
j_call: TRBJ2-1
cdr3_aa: CASSLWPNNEQFF

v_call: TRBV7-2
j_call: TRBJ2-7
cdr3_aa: CASSSRGGAGGEQYF

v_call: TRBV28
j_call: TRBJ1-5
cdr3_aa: CASKEVQGASNQPQHF

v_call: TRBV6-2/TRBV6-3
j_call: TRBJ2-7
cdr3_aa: CASSYSTGRAYEQYF

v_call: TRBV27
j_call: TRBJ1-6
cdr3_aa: CASSPGTANSPLHF

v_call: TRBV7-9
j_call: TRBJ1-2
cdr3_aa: CASSQAGTDMGGYTF

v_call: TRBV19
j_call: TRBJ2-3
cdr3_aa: CASSIGGADTQYF

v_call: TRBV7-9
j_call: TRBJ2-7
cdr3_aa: CASSLSRGVNEQYF

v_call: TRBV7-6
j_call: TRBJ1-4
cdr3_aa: CASSSGQTTNEKLFF

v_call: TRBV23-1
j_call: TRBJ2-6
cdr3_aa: CASSQGTGAGANVLTF

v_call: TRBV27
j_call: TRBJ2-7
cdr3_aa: CASRPRDRRYEQYF

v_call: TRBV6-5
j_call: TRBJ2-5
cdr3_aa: CASSYGGMGETQYF

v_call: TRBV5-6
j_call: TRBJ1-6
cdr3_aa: CASSLVTGGHDSPLHF

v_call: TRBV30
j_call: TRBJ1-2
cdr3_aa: CAWKGGTGVGYTF

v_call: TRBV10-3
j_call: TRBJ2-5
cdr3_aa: CAISGGGEETQYF

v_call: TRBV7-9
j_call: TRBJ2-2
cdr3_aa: CASREVTGELFF

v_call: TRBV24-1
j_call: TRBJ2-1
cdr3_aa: CATSDRTSGSYNEQFF

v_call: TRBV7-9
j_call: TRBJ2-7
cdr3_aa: CASSTPDEQYF

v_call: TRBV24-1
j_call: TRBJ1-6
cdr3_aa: CATSANHHF

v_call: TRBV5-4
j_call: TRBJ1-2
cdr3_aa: CASSAETGGNYGYTF

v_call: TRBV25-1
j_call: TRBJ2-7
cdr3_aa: CASSKGHTYEQYF

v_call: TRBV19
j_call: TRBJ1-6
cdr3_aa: CASSGDSNSPLHF

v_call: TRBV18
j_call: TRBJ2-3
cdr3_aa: CASSRELPSTDTQYF

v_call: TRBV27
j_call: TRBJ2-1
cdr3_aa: CASSIDRARNEQFF

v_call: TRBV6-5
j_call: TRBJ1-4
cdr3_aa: CASSYSREKLFF

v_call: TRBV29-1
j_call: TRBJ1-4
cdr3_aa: CSVGDGGSGFF

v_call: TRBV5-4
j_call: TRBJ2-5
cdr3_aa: CASSPPGQGYETQYF

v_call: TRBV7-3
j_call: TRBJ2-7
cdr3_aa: CASSFRREAYEQYF

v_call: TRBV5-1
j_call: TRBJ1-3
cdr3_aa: CASSSDSNSGNTIYF

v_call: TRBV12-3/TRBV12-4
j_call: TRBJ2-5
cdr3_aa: CASVRDSLETQYF